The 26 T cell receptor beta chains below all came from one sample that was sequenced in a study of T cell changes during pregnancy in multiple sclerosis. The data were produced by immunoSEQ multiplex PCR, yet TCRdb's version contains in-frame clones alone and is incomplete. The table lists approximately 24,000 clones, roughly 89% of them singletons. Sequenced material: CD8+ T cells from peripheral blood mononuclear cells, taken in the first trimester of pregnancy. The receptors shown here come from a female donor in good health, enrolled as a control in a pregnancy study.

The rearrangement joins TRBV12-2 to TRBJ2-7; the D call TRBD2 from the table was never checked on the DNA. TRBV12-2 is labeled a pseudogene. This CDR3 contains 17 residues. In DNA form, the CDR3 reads TGTGCAAGTGGCGGGAATAGTAGGAACGGCTGTTCCTACGAGCAGTACTTC. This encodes CASGGNSRNGCSYEQYF.

CDR3: CASSPKTGLWAEAFF. In DNA form, the CDR3 reads TGTGCCAGCAGCCCTAAAACAGGGCTTTGGGCTGAAGCTTTCTTT. The V call is TRBV7-9, the J call TRBJ1-1; D is perhaps TRBD1 (6 bases). Germline lookup yields CDR1 SEHNR and CDR2 FQNEAQ (reference sequence). V dropped 5 bases and J dropped 6 bases, with 19 bases sitting between them. This CDR3 spans 15 amino acids. The whole variable domain, remainder taken from reference TRBV7-9 and TRBJ1-1, is DTGVSQNPRHKITKRGQNVTFRCDPISEHNRLYWYRQTLGQGPEFLTYFQNEAQLEKSRLLSDRFSAERPKGSFSTLEIQRTEQGDSAMYLCASSPKTGLWAEAFFGQGTRLTVV.

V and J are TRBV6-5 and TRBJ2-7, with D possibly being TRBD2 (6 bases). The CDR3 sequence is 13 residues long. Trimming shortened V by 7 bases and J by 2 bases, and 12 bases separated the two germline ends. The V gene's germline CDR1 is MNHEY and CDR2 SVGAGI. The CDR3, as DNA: TGTGCCAGCAACCCTCGCGGGGCCTACGAGCAGTACTTC. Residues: CASNPRGAYEQYF.

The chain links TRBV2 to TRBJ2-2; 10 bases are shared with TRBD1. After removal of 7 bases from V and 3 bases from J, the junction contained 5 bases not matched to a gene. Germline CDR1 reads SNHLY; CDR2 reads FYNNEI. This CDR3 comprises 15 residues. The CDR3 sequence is CASIPGQGYTGELFF. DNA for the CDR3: TGTGCCAGCATCCCGGGACAGGGGTACACCGGGGAGCTGTTTTTT.

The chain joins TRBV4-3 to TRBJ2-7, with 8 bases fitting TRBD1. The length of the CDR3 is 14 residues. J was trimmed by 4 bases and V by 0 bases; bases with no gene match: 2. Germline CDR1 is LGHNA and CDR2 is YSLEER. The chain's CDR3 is CASSQEGTGYEQYF. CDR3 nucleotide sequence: TGCGCCAGCAGCCAAGAAGGGACAGGATACGAGCAGTACTTC.

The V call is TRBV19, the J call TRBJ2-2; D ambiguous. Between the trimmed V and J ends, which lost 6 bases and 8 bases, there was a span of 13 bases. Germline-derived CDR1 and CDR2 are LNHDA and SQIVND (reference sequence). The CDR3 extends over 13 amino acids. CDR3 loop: CASRAPGVGELFF. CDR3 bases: TGTGCCAGTAGGGCTCCAGGCGTTGGGGAGCTGTTTTTT.

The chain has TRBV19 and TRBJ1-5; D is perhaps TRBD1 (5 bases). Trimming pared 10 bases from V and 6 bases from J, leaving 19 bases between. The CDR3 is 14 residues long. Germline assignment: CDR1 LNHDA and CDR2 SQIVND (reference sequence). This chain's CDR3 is CATSPGGSGQPQHF. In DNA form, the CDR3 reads TGTGCCACCTCCCCGGGGGGGTCGGGTCAGCCCCAGCATTTT.

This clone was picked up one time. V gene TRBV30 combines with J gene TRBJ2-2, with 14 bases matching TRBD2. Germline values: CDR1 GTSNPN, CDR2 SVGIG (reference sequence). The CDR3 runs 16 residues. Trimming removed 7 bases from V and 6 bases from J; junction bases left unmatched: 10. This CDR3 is CASRGLAGDRAGELFF. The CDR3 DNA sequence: TGTGCCTCTCGGGGACTAGCGGGGGATCGGGCCGGGGAGCTGTTTTTT.

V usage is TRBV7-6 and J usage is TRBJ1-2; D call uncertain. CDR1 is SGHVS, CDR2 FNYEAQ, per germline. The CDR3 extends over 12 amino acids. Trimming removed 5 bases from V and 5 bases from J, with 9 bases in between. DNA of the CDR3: TGTGCCAGCAGCCCGTCACTTTATGGCTACACCTTC. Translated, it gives CASSPSLYGYTF.

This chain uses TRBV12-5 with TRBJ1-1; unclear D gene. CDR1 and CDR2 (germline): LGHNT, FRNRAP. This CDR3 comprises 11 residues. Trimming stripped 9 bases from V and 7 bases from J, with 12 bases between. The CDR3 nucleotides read TGTGCTAGGAGGGATCCATGTGAAGCTTTCTTT. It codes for CARRDPCEAFF.

Here the CDR3 DNA reads TGTGCCAGCAGCGGCGGGACTAGCGGGGGGACCTACGAGCAGTACTTC. It codes for CASSGGTSGGTYEQYF. The chain recombines TRBV5-8 with TRBJ2-7; 15 bases fit TRBD2. The CDR3 runs to 16 residues. CDR1 is SGHTS, CDR2 YDEGEE, per germline. After removal of 4 bases from V and 2 bases from J, the junction contained 4 bases not matched to a gene. Complete variable domain (other parts from reference TRBV5-8 and TRBJ2-7): EAGVTQSPTHLIKTRGQQATLRCSPISGHTSVYWYQQALGLGLQFLLWYDEGEERNRGNFPPRFSGRQFPNYSSELNVNALELEDSALYLCASSGGTSGGTYEQYFGPGTRLTVT.

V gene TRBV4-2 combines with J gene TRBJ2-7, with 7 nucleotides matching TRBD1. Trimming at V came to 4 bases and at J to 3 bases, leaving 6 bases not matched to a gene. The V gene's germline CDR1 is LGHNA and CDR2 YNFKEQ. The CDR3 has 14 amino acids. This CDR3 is CASSPQGQDYEQYF. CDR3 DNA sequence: TGTGCCAGCAGCCCACAGGGGCAAGACTACGAGCAGTACTTC.

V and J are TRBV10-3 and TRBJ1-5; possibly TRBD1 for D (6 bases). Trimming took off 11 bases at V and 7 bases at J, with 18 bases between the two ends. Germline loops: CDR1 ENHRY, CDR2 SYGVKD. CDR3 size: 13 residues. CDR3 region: CAAKQGTEQPQHF. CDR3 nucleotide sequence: TGTGCCGCCAAACAGGGAACGGAACAGCCCCAGCATTTT.

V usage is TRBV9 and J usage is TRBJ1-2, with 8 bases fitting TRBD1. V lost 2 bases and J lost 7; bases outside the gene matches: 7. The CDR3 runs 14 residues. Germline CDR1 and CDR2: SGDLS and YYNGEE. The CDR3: CASSVADRVGGYTF. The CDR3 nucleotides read TGTGCCAGCAGCGTCGCGGACAGGGTGGGTGGCTACACCTTC.

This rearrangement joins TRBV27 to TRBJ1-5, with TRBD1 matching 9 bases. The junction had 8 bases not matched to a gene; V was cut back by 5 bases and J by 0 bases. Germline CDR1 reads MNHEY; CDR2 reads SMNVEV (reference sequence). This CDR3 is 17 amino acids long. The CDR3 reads CASSERQGGLSNQPQHF. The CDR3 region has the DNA TGTGCCAGCAGTGAGCGACAGGGGGGACTTAGCAATCAGCCCCAGCATTTT.

CDR3 in amino acids: CASSYGESYEQYF. The CDR3 DNA sequence: TGTGCCAGCAGTTATGGGGAGTCATACGAGCAGTACTTC. The V and J genes are TRBV6-5 and TRBJ2-7; perhaps TRBD2 as D (5 bases). Per the germline V gene, CDR1 is MNHEY and CDR2 is SVGAGI. This CDR3 has 13 amino acids. Trimming took off 3 bases at V and 4 bases at J, with 10 bases between the two ends.

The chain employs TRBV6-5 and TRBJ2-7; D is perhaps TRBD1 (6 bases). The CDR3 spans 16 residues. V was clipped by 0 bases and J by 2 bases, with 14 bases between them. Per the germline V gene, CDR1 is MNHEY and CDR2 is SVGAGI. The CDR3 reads CASSYSGQGFPYEQYF. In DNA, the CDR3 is TGTGCCAGCAGTTACTCAGGCCAGGGGTTCCCCTACGAGCAGTACTTC.

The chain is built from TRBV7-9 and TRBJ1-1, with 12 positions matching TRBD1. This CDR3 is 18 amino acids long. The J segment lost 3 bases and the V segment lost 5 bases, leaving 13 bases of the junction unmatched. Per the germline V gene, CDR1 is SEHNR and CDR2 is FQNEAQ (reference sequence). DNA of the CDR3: TGTGCCAGCAGCCCCGGGACAGGGGGCATAGGGACGGACACTGAAGCTTTCTTT. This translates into CASSPGTGGIGTDTEAFF.

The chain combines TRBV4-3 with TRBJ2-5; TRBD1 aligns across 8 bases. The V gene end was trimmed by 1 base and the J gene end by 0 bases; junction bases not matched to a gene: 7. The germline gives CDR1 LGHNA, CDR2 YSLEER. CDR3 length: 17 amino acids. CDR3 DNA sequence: TGCGCCAGCAGCCAAGGGACAGGGTTCCCCTACCAAGAGACCCAGTACTTC. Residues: CASSQGTGFPYQETQYF.

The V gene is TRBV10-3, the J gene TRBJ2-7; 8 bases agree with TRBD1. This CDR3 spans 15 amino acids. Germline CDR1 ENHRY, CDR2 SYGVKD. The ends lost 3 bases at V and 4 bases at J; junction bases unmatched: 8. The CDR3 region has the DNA TGTGCCATCAGTGACGTGAATGACAGGGGATACGAGCAGTACTTC. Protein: CAISDVNDRGYEQYF.

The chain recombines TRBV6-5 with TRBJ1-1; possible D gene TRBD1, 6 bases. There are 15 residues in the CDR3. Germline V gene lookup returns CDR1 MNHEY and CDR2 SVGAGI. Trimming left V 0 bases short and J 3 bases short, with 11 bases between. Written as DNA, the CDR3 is TGTGCCAGCAGTTACTCGAGGGGGATCTACACTGAAGCTTTCTTT. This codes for CASSYSRGIYTEAFF.

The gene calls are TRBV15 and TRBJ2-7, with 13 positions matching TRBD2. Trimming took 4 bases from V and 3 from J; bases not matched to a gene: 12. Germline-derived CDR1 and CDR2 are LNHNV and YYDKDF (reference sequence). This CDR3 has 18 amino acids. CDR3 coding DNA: TGTGCCACCAGCAATCCACTAGCGGGGGGGCGGTACGTCTACGAGCAGTACTTC. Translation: CATSNPLAGGRYVYEQYF.

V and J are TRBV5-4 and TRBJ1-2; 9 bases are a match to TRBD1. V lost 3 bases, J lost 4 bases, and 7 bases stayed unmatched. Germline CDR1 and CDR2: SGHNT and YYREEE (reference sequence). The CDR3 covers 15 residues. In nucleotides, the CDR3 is TGTGCCAGCAGCTCCTGGACAGGGGTAACCTATGGCTACACCTTC. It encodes CASSSWTGVTYGYTF. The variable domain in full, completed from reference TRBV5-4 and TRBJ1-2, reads ETGVTQSPTHLIKTRGQQVTLRCSSQSGHNTVSWYQQALGQGPQFIFQYYREEENGRGNFPPRFSGLQFPNYSSELNVNALELDDSALYLCASSSWTGVTYGYTFGSGTRLTVV.

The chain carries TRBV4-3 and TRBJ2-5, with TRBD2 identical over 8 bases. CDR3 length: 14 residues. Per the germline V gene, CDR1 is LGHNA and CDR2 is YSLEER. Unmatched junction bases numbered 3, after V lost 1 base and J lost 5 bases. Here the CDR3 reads CASSQARGGETQYF. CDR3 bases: TGCGCCAGCAGCCAAGCCCGGGGGGGGGAGACCCAGTACTTC.

CDR3 DNA: TGCGCCAGCAGTCAATCTCTCGGGGGGAGGACTGAAGCTTTCTTT. Amino acid sequence: CASSQSLGGRTEAFF. This chain joins TRBV23-1 and TRBJ1-1; D is possibly TRBD1 (5 bases). TRBV23-1 qualifies as an ORF whose function is uncertain. The ends were cut back, 0 bases at V and 5 bases at J, with 13 bases in the middle. The CDR3 spans 15 residues.

The CDR3 reads CASSSGGVEFF. The CDR3 DNA follows: TGTGCCAGCAGTAGCGGGGGGGTGGAGTTCTTC. V usage is TRBV27 and J usage is TRBJ2-1; 10 bases are a match to TRBD2. The V gene end was trimmed by 5 bases and the J gene end by 14 bases; junction bases not matched to a gene: 3. Germline assignment: CDR1 MNHEY and CDR2 SMNVEV (reference sequence). The CDR3 is 11 residues long.